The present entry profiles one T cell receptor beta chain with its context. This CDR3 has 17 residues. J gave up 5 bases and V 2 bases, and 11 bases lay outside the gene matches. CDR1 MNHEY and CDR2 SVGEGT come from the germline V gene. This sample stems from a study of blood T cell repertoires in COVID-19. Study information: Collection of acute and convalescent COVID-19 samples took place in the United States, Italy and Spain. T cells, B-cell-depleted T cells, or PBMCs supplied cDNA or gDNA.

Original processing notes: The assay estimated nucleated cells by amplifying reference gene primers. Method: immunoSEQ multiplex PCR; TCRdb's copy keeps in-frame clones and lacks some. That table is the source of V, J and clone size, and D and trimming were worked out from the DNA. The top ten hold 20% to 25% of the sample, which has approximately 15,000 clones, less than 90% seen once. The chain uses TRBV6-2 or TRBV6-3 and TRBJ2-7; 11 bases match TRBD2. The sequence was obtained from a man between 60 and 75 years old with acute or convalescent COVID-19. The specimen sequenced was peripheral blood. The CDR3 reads CASSYPLAGGRKDEQYF. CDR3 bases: TGTGCCAGCAGTTACCCGCTAGCGGGGGGCCGAAAGGACGAGCAGTACTTC.